Listed below are T cell receptor beta chains from one sample, sequenced in a study of cytomegalovirus exposure and HLA in healthy donors. The method was immunoSEQ multiplex PCR; TCRdb's version includes in-frame clones alone and lacks a portion of them. The sample lists some 140,000 clones; around 83% were seen once. The sample consisted of PBMCs. The receptors shown here come from a male donor in good health and CMV-seropositive. CDR3s include the opening cysteine and the closing phenylalanine or tryptophan. The order of the fields is clone size, D gene, J gene, V gene, CDR3 protein, CDR3 DNA. A D gene is named only where the DNA matches it firmly. Clone size is given for some rows only: seen once, a few or many times, or a class if the clone is expanded.

>-|-|TRBJ1-1|TRBV29-1
CSVLGRTNTEAFF
TGCAGCGTCCTTGGGAGGACGAACACTGAAGCTTTCTTT
>-|TRBD1|TRBJ1-6|TRBV4-1
CASSQADRATYNSPLHF
TGCGCCAGCAGCCAGGCGGACAGGGCCACCTATAATTCACCCCTCCACTTT
>-|-|TRBJ2-3|TRBV18
CASSPRDGGDTQYF
TGTGCCAGCTCACCCCGGGACGGGGGAGATACGCAGTATTTT
>-|TRBD1|TRBJ2-7|TRBV2
CASSVPTGTLYEQYF
TGTGCCAGCAGTGTACCGACAGGGACCCTCTACGAGCAGTACTTC
>-|TRBD1|TRBJ2-7|TRBV5-6
CASSPPGDSLPADEQYF
TGTGCCAGCAGTCCTCCCGGGGACAGTCTTCCGGCCGACGAGCAGTACTTC
>-|TRBD2|TRBJ2-2|TRBV28
CASSYPPRLADTLNTGELFF
TGTGCCAGCAGTTACCCCCCCCGCCTAGCGGATACCCTGAACACCGGGGAGCTGTTTTTT
>-|-|TRBJ2-1|TRBV10-2
CASSEGANEQFF
TGCGCCAGCAGTGAAGGGGCCAATGAGCAGTTCTTC
>-|-|TRBJ1-5|TRBV5-6
CASSFNRVGAQHF
TGTGCCAGCAGCTTCAACAGGGTCGGAGCCCAGCATTTT
>-|TRBD2|TRBJ2-1|TRBV19
CASSPGGRGGEQFF
TGTGCCAGTAGCCCGGGAGGGAGAGGTGGTGAGCAGTTCTTC
>-|-|TRBJ2-2|TRBV7-3
CASSLGLATGELFF
TGTGCCAGCAGCTTAGGGCTAGCCACCGGGGAGCTGTTTTTT
>-|TRBD2|TRBJ2-7|TRBV28
CASRKTSGRSYEQYF
TGTGCCAGCAGAAAGACTAGCGGGCGGTCCTACGAGCAGTACTTC
>-|-|TRBJ2-2|TRBV10-1
CASRLKRGTGELFF
TGCGCCAGCAGATTAAAACGGGGCACCGGGGAGCTGTTTTTT
>-|-|TRBJ2-7|TRBV4-3
CASSPGVGNSYEQYF
TGCGCCAGCAGTCCGGGGGTGGGGAACTCCTACGAGCAGTACTTC
>-|TRBD2|TRBJ2-1|TRBV4-1
CASSPAGKINEQFF
TGCGCCAGCAGCCCAGCGGGGAAGATCAATGAGCAGTTCTTC
>-|TRBD1|TRBJ2-1|TRBV6-4
CASSKFDRENEQFF
TGTGCCAGCAGTAAATTCGACAGGGAAAATGAGCAGTTCTTC
>-|TRBD1|TRBJ2-4|TRBV19
CASRLDEGAGTKNIQYF
TGTGCCAGTAGGCTAGACGAGGGGGCTGGGACCAAAAACATTCAGTACTTC
>few|TRBD2|TRBJ2-1|TRBV4-2
CASSQDRVSGMRGNEQFF
TGTGCCAGCAGCCAAGATCGGGTGAGCGGGATGAGGGGCAATGAGCAGTTCTTC
>-|-|TRBJ1-5|TRBV11-2
CASRGGFNQPQHF
TGTGCCAGCAGGGGAGGGTTCAATCAGCCCCAGCATTTT
>-|TRBD2|TRBJ2-2|TRBV28
CASSPSSSGRNTGELFF
TGTGCCAGCAGTCCGTCGTCTAGCGGCCGGAACACCGGGGAGCTGTTTTTT
>-|TRBD1|TRBJ2-7|TRBV5-1
CASSLVGQGIDEQYF
TGCGCCAGCAGCTTGGTAGGACAGGGGATTGACGAGCAGTACTTC
>once|TRBD1|TRBJ2-5|TRBV11-2
CASSNAPRTGSSETQYF
TGTGCCAGCAGCAATGCCCCGAGGACAGGGTCGTCAGAGACCCAGTACTTC
>-|-|TRBJ2-7|TRBV7-9
CASSLESRPAYEQYF
TGTGCCAGCAGCTTAGAGAGCAGGCCGGCCTACGAGCAGTACTTC
>-|-|TRBJ1-2|TRBV5-4
CASSPAVRANYGYPF
TGTGCCAGCAGCCCGGCCGTGAGGGCTAACTATGGCTACCCCTTC
>-|TRBD2|TRBJ2-3|TRBV2
CASRSGGSDTQYF
TGTGCCAGCAGGAGCGGGGGCTCAGATACGCAGTATTTT
>-|-|TRBJ1-4|TRBV7-9
CASSLALGQNEKLFF
TGTGCCAGCAGCTTAGCGCTTGGACAGAATGAAAAACTGTTTTTT
>-|-|TRBJ2-7|TRBV6-5
CASTSGSHYEQYF
TGTGCCAGCACTTCCGGGAGCCACTACGAGCAGTACTTC
>few|TRBD1|TRBJ2-5|TRBV6-1
CASSEMGQVETQYF
TGTGCCAGCAGTGAGATGGGACAGGTTGAGACCCAGTACTTC
>-|TRBD2|TRBJ2-2|TRBV18
CASSHAGTSGRTPDTGELFF
TGTGCCAGCTCACACGCCGGGACTAGCGGGAGGACTCCGGACACCGGGGAGCTGTTTTTT
>few|-|TRBJ1-2|TRBV18
CASSPPVRDGYTF
TGTGCCAGCTCACCACCGGTCAGGGATGGCTACACCTTC
>-|-|TRBJ1-5|TRBV13
CASSQGSNQPQHF
TGTGCCAGCAGCCAGGGAAGCAATCAGCCCCAGCATTTT
>-|-|TRBJ1-1|TRBV4-1
CASSHPQGGTEAFF
TGCGCCAGCAGCCATCCCCAAGGGGGCACTGAAGCTTTCTTT
>-|-|TRBJ2-3|TRBV7-9
CASSPSEYTDTQYF
TGTGCCAGCAGCCCGTCAGAATACACAGATACGCAGTATTTT
>few|TRBD1|TRBJ2-7|TRBV5-4
CASSPQGAHYEQYF
TGTGCCAGCAGCCCCCAGGGGGCACACTACGAGCAGTACTTC
>-|TRBD1|TRBJ2-3|TRBV19
CASSIDGTGSLPQYF
TGTGCCAGTAGTATAGACGGGACAGGGTCCCTACCGCAGTATTTT
>-|-|TRBJ2-2|TRBV1
CTSSQVERGGGTGELFF
TGCACCAGCAGCCAAGTCGAGCGGGGGGGCGGTACCGGGGAGCTGTTTTTT
>-|-|TRBJ2-7|TRBV9
CASSPGGTALNYEQYF
TGTGCCAGCAGCCCCGGAGGAACAGCGCTTAACTACGAGCAGTACTTC
>-|TRBD2|TRBJ2-7|TRBV13
CASSVTSAPSYEQYF
TGTGCCAGCAGCGTCACTAGCGCACCCTCCTACGAGCAGTACTTC
>-|-|TRBJ2-2|TRBV6-1
CASSDRNTGELFF
TGTGCCAGCAGTGACAGAAACACCGGGGAGCTGTTTTTT
>-|-|TRBJ2-7|TRBV4-1
CASSQDQSYEQYF
TGCGCCAGCAGCCAAGATCAATCCTACGAGCAGTACTTC
>-|TRBD2|TRBJ2-7|TRBV7-8
CASSLSGRVYEQYF
TGTGCCAGCAGCTTAAGCGGGAGAGTCTACGAGCAGTACTTC
>-|TRBD1|TRBJ2-2|TRBV9
CASSVVGDRATRELFF
TGTGCCAGCAGCGTAGTAGGGGACAGGGCGACCCGGGAGCTGTTTTTT
>-|-|TRBJ2-5|TRBV12-2
CASRFPDRDTRQETQYF
TGTGCAAGTCGCTTTCCCGACCGGGACACTCGACAAGAGACCCAGTACTTC
>-|-|TRBJ1-1|TRBV7-8
CASSLGAGVSVNTEAFF
TGTGCCAGCAGCTTAGGGGCAGGGGTGTCGGTGAACACTGAAGCTTTCTTT
>-|TRBD2|TRBJ2-1|TRBV19
CASRGLAGGDNEQFF
TGTGCCAGTAGGGGACTAGCGGGAGGGGACAATGAGCAGTTCTTC
>-|TRBD1|TRBJ1-2|TRBV5-4
CASSIGQDGYTF
TGTGCCAGCAGCATCGGACAGGATGGCTACACCTTC
>-|TRBD1|TRBJ2-2|TRBV19
CASTTTGTGVSFRMSGELFF
TGTGCCAGTACCACAACCGGGACAGGGGTATCTTTCCGGATGTCCGGGGAGCTGTTTTTT
>-|-|TRBJ2-2|TRBV27
CASSLSVGGGTGELFF
TGTGCCAGCAGTTTATCAGTGGGAGGAGGCACCGGGGAGCTGTTTTTT
>-|-|TRBJ1-4|TRBV6-1
CASNFAGISEKLFF
TGTGCCAGCAATTTCGCGGGGATCAGTGAAAAACTGTTTTTT
>-|TRBD2|TRBJ2-1|TRBV5-6
CASSLLAGVSEQFF
TGTGCCAGCAGCTTACTAGCGGGAGTTTCGGAGCAGTTCTTC
>-|-|TRBJ2-3|TRBV7-8
CASSLALSITDTQYF
TGTGCCAGCAGCTTAGCACTTAGTATCACAGATACGCAGTATTTT